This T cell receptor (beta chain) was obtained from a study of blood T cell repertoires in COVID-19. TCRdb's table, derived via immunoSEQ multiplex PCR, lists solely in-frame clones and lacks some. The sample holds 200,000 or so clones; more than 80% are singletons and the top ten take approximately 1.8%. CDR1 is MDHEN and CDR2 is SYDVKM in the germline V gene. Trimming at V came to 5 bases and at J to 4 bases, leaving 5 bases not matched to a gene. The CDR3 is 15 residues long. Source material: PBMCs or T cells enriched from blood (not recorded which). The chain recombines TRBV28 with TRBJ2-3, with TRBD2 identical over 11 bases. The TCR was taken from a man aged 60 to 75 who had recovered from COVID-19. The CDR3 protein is CASSPSGGRADTQYF. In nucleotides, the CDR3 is TGTGCCAGCAGTCCTAGCGGGGGGAGAGCAGATACGCAGTATTTT.